The 4 T cell receptor beta chains below were found in one sample sequenced in a study of T cells in women clearing cervical HPV infection. Method: immunoSEQ multiplex PCR; TCRdb's copy keeps in-frame clones and lacks some. Here the sample table reports 15,000 to 20,000 clones. The sequencing sample was made of blood buffy coat. The receptors come from a woman aged 18-69 years with a cervical HPV16 infection that either progressed to CIN3+ or cleared (not recorded which).

For this clone: The read halts 3 residues ahead of the CDR3 end, with the missing end drawn from the germline J gene. The chain joins TRBV7-2 to TRBJ1-1; tentative D call: TRBD1 (6 bases). V was pared by 3 bases and J by 2 bases, with 10 bases between. The CDR3 has 14 amino acids. Germline V gives CDR1 SGHTA, CDR2 FQGNSA. CDR3 DNA, as far as it was read: TGTGCCAGCAGCTTGGGACACCAAAACACTGAA. This sequence encodes CASSLGHQNTE. The whole CDR3 sequence is CASSLGHQNTEAFF.

About this clone itself: The read falls 3 residues short of the CDR3 end, and the missing part is taken from the germline J gene. The V gene is TRBV3-1 (or the pseudogene TRBV3-2), the J gene TRBJ2-1; D is ambiguous. Germline V gives CDR1 LGHDT, CDR2 YNNKEL (reference sequence). V was pared by 1 base and J by 5 bases, with 12 bases between. The CDR3 has 15 residues. The sequenced CDR3 bases are TGTGCCAGCAGCCAAGGGCGGAGTAACAACAATGAG. Amino acid sequence: CASSQGRSNNNE. The entire CDR3 is CASSQGRSNNNEQFF.

To note about this clone: The read ends 3 residues shy of where the CDR3 ends; the end is completed using the germline J gene. This chain connects TRBV19 to TRBJ2-2; TRBD1 matches 9 bases. CDR1 and CDR2 from the germline V gene are LNHDA and SQIVND (reference sequence). With V trimmed by 6 bases and J by 6 bases, 11 bases remained unmatched. CDR3 size: 16 residues. This CDR3 is CASRSPGQGYAGELFF. The DNA read from the CDR3 is TGTGCCAGTAGGTCACCGGGACAGGGTTATGCCGGGGAG.

Regarding this clone: The junction departs from germline at one end; a sequencing error may be responsible. The read ends 3 residues shy of where the CDR3 ends; the end is completed using the germline J gene. The same CDR3 can be traced to other DNA sequences in this sample. This rearrangement joins TRBV11-3 to TRBJ1-2; 7 positions agree with TRBD1. Germline CDR1 reads SGHNT; CDR2 reads YENEEA. This CDR3 is 13 amino acids long. CDR3 bases read: TGTGCCAGCAGCCTCGACAGGGCCTATGGA. Translation: CASSLDRAYG. The complete CDR3 reads CASSLDRAYGYTF.